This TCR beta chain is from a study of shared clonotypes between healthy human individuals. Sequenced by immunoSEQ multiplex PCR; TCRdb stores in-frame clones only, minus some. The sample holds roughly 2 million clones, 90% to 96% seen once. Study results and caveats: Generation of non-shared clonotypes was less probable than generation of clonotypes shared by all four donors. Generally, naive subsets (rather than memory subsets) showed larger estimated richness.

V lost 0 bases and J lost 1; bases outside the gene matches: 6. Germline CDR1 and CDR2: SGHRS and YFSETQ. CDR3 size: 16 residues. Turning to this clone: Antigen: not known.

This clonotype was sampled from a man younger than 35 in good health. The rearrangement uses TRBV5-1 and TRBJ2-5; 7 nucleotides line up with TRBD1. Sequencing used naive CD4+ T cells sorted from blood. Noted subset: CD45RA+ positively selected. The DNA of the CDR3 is TGCGCCAGCAGCTTGGAAGGGGGCGCCCCCCAAGAGACCCAGTACTTC. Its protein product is CASSLEGGAPQETQYF.